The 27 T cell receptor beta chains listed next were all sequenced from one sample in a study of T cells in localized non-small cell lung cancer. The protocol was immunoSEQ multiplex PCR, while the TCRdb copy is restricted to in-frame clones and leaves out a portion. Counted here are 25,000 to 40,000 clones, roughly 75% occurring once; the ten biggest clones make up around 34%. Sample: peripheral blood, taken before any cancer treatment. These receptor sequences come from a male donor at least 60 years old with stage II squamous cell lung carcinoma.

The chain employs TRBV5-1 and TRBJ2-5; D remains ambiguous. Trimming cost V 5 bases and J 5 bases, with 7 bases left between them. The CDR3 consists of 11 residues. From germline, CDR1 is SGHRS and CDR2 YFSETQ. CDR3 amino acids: CASRGTETQYF. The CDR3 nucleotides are TGCGCCAGCAGGGGTACGGAGACCCAGTACTTC.

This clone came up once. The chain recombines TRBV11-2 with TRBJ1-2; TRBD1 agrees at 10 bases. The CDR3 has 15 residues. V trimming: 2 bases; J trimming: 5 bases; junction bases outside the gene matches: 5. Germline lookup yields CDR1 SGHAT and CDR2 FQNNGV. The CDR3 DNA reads TGTGCCAGCAGCTTATCGGACAGGGGGTATTATGGCTACACCTTC. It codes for CASSLSDRGYYGYTF.

CDR3 sequence: CASSGLSTEAFF. The DNA of the CDR3 is TGTGCCAGCAGTGGGTTGAGCACTGAAGCTTTCTTT. The rearrangement links TRBV7-9 to TRBJ1-1; no firm D call. The CDR3 runs to 12 residues. Germline CDR1 SEHNR, CDR2 FQNEAQ (reference sequence). Deletions cut 6 bases from V and 4 bases from J, with 9 bases between.

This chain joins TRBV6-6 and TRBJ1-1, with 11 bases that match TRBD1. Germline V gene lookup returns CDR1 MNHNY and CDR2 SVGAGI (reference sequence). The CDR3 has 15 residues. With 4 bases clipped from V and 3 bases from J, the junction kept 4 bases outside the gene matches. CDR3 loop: CASSLGQGVYTEAFF. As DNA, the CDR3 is TGTGCCAGCAGTTTGGGACAGGGGGTGTACACTGAAGCTTTCTTT.

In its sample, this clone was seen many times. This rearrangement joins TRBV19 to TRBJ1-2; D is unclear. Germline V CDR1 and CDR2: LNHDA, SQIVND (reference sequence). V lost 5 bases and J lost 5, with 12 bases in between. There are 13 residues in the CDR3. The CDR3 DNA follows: TGTGCCAGTAGTGAGGGCACGACTTATGGCTACACCTTC. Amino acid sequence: CASSEGTTYGYTF.

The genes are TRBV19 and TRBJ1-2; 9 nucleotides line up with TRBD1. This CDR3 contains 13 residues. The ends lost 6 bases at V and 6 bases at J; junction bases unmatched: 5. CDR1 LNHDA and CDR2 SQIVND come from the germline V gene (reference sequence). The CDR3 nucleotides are TGTGCCAGTAGAGTTACAGGGGGCGATGGCTACACCTTC. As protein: CASRVTGGDGYTF.

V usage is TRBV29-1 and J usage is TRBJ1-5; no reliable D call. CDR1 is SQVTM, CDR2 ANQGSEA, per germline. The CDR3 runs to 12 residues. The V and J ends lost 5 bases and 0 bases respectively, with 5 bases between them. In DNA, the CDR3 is TGCAGCGTTTCCGATAGCAATCAGCCCCAGCATTTT. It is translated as CSVSDSNQPQHF. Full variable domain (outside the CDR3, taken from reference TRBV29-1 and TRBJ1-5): SAVISQKPSRDICQRGTSLTIQCQVDSQVTMMFWYRQQPGQSLTLIATANQGSEATYESGFVIDKFPISRPNLTFSTLTVSNMSPEDSSIYLCSVSDSNQPQHFGDGTRLSIL.

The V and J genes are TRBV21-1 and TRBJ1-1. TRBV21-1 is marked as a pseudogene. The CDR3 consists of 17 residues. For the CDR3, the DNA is TGTGCCAGCAGCACATTAGCTCGGAAGTTAGCGAAGTCTGAAGCTTTCTTT. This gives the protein CASSTLARKLAKSEAFF.

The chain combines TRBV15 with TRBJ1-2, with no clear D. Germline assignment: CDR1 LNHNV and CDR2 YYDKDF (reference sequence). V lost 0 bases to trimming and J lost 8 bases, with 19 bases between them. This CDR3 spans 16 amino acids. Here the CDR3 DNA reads TGTGCCACCAGCAGAGATCTGGTCCATCCAGCGCGGGGCTACACCTTC. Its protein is CATSRDLVHPARGYTF.

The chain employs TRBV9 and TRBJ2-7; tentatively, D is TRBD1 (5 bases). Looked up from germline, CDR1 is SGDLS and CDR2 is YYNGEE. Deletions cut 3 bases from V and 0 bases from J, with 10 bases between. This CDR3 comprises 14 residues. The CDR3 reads CASSEQGLSYEQYF. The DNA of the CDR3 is TGTGCCAGCAGCGAGCAGGGCCTCTCCTACGAGCAGTACTTC.

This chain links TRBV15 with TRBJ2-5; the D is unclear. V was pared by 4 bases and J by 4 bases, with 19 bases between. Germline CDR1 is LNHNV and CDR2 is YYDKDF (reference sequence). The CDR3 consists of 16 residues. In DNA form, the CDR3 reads TGTGCCACCAGCACACCCAGCAGAGTCCCCCCAGAGACCCAGTACTTC. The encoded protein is CATSTPSRVPPETQYF.

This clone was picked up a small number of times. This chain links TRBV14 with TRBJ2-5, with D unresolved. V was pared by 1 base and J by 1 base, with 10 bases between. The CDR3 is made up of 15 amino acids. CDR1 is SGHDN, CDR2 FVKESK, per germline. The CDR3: CASSQGGVIQETQYF. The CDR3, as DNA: TGTGCCAGCAGCCAAGGTGGGGTTATCCAAGAGACCCAGTACTTC. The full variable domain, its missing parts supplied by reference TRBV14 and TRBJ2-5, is EAGVTQFPSHSVIEKGQTVTLRCDPISGHDNLYWYRRVMGKEIKFLLHFVKESKQDESGMPNNRFLAERTGGTYSTLKVQPAELEDSGVYFCASSQGGVIQETQYFGPGTRLLVL.

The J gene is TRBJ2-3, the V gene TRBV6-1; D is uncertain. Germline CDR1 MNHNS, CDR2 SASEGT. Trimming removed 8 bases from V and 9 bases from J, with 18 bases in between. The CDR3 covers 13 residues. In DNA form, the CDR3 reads TGTGCCAGCTGCGTGACGACCGAGAGGACGCAGTATTTT. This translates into CASCVTTERTQYF.

The CDR3, as DNA: TGTGCCAGCACAAAAGGCGGCGGGGGGGCCATTGAGCAGTTCTTC. Translated: CASTKGGGGAIEQFF. The rearrangement links TRBV6-1 to TRBJ2-1, with TRBD2 matching over 9 bases. Per germline, CDR1 MNHNS and CDR2 SASEGT. CDR3 length: 15 amino acids. V gave up 7 bases and J gave up 9 bases; unmatched junction bases: 13.

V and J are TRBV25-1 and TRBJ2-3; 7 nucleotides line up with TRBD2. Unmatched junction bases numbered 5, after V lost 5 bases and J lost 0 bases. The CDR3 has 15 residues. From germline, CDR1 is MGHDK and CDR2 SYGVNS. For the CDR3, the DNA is TGTGCCAGCAGTAGGTGGGGGGGAAGCACAGATACGCAGTATTTT. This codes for CASSRWGGSTDTQYF.

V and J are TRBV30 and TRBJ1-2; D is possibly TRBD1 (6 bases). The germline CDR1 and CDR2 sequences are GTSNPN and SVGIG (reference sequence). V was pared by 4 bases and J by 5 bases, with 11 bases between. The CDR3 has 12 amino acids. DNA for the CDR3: TGTGCCTGGAATGAAGGGGGTTATGGCTACACCTTC. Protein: CAWNEGGYGYTF. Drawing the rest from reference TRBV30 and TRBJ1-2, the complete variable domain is SQTIHQWPATLVQPVGSPLSLECTVEGTSNPNLYWYRQAAGRGLQLLFYSVGIGQISSEVPQNLSASRPQDRQFILSSKKLLLSDSGFYLCAWNEGGYGYTFGSGTRLTVV.

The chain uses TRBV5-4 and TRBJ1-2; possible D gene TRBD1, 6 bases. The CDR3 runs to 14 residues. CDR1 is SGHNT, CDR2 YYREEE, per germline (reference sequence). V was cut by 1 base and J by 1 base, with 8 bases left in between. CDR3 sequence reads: CASSLQGFNYGYTF. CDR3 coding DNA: TGTGCCAGCAGCTTGCAGGGGTTTAACTATGGCTACACCTTC.

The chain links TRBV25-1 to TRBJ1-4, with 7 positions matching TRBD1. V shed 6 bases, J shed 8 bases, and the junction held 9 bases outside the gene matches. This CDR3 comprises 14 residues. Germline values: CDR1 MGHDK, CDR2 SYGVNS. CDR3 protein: CASSERQGVEKLFF. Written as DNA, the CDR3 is TGTGCCAGCAGCGAGCGACAGGGCGTGGAAAAACTGTTTTTT.

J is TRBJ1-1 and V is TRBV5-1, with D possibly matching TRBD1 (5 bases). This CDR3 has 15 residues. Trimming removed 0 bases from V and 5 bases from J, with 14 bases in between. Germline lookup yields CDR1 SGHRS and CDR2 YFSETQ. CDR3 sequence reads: CASSLEKGMITEAFF. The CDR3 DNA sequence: TGCGCCAGCAGCTTGGAGAAGGGGATGATAACTGAAGCTTTCTTT. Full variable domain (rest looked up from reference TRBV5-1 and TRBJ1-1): KAGVTQTPRYLIKTRGQQVTLSCSPISGHRSVSWYQQTPGQGLQFLFEYFSETQRNKGNFPGRFSGRQFSNSRSEMNVSTLELGDSALYLCASSLEKGMITEAFFGQGTRLTVV.

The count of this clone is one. As DNA, the CDR3 is TGCGCCAGCAGCTTGGAAGGAGGCACTGGAAACACCATATATTTT. Its translation is CASSLEGGTGNTIYF. The V and J genes are TRBV5-1 and TRBJ1-3; no definite D call. Trimming took 0 bases from V and 2 from J, leaving 9 bases between them. Germline CDR1 SGHRS, CDR2 YFSETQ. The CDR3 consists of 15 residues.

CDR3 DNA sequence: TGTGCCAGCAGCCTATCGGGACTAGCGGGTACTAATGAGCAGTTCTTC. Translating it yields CASSLSGLAGTNEQFF. The chain recombines TRBV11-2 with TRBJ2-1; TRBD2 agrees at 12 bases. This CDR3 has 16 amino acids. V shed 5 bases, J shed 7 bases, and the junction held 9 bases outside the gene matches. CDR1 is SGHAT and CDR2 is FQNNGV in the germline V gene.

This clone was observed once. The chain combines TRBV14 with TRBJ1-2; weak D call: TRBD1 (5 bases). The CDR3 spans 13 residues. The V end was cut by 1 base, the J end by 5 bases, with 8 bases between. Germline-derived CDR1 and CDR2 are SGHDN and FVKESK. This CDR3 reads CASSQGGRYGYTF. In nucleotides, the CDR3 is TGTGCCAGCAGCCAAGGGGGCCGGTATGGCTACACCTTC.

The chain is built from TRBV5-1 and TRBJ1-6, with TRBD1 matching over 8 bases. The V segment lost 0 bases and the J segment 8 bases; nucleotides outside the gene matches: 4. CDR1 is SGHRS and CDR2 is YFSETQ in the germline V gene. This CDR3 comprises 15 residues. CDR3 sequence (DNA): TGCGCCAGCAGCTTGGGACAGGGGTCTGATTCACCCCTCCACTTT. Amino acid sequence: CASSLGQGSDSPLHF.

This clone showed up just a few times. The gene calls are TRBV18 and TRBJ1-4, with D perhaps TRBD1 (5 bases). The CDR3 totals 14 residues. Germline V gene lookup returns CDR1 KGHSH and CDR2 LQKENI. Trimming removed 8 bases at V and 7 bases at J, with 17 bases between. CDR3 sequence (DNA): TGTGCCAGCGCCCTTGATATGGGGCCTGAAAAACTGTTTTTT. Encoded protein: CASALDMGPEKLFF.

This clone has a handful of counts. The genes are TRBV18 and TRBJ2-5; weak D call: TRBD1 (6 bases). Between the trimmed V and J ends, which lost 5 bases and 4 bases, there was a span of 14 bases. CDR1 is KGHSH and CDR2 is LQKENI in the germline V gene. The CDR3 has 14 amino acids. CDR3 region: CASSSNTGRETQYF. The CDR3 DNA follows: TGTGCCAGCTCATCGAATACAGGGAGAGAGACCCAGTACTTC.

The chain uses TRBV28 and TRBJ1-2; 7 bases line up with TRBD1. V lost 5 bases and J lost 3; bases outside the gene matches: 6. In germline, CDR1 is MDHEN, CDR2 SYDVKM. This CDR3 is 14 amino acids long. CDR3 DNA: TGTGCCAGCAGTCCAGGGGGGAGCTACTATGGCTACACCTTC. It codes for CASSPGGSYYGYTF.

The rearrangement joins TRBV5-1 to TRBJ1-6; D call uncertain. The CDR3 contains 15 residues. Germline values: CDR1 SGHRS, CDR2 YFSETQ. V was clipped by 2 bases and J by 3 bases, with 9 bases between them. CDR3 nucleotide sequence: TGCGCCAGCAGCTTAGGACTGGTCTATAATTCACCCCTCCACTTT. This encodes CASSLGLVYNSPLHF.